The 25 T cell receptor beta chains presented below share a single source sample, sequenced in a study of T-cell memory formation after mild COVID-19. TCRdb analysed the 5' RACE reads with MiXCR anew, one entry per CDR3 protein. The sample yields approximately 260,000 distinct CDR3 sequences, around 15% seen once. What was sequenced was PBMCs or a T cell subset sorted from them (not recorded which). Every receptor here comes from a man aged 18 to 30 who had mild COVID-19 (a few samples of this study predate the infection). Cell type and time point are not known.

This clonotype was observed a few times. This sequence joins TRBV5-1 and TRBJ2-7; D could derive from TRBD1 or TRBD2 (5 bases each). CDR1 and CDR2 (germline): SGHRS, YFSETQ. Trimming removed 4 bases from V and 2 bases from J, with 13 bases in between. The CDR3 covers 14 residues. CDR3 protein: CASSPRDDAYEQYV. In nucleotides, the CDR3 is TGCGCCAGCAGCCCCAGGGACGATGCCTACGAGCAGTACGTC.

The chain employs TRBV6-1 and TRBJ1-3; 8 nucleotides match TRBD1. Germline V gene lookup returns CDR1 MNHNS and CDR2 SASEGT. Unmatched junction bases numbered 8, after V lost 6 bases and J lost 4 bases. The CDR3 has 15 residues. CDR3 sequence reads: CASRLQGAQGNTIYF. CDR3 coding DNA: TGTGCCAGCAGACTGCAGGGGGCGCAGGGAAACACCATATATTTT.

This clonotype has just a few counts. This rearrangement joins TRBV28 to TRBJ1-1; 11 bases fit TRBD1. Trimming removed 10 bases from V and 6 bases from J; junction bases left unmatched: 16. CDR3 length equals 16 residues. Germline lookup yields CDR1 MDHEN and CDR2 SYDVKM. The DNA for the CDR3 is TGTGCCACCCGGCACGGTGGACAGGGGGCTTTCGCTGAAGCTTTCTTT. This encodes CATRHGGQGAFAEAFF.

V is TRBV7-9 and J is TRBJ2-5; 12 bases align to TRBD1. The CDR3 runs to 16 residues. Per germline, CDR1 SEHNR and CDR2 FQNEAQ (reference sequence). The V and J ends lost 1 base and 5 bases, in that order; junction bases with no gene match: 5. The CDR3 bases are TGTGCCAGCAGCTTAGGGGACAGGGGGCGTCGTGAGACCCAGTACTTC. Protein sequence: CASSLGDRGRRETQYF.

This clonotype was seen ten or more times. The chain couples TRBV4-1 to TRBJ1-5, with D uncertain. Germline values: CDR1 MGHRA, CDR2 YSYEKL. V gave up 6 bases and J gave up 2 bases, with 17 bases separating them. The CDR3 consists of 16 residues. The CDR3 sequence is CASSLRSKSGNQPQHF. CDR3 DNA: TGCGCCAGCAGTTTGCGCTCCAAGTCGGGCAATCAGCCCCAGCATTTT.

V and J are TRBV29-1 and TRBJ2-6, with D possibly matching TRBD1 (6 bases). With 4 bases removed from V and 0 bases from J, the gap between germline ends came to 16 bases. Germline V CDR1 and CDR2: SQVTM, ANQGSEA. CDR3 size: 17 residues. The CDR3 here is CSVGETGLSSGANVLTF. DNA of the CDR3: TGCAGCGTTGGAGAGACAGGACTGAGCTCTGGGGCCAACGTCCTGACTTTC.

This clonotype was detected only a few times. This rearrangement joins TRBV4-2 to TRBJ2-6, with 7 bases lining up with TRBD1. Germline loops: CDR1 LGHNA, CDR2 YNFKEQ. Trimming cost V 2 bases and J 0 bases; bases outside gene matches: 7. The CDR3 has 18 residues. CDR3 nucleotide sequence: TGTGCCAGCAGCCAATCCCCGGGACAGATCTCTGGGGCCAACGTCCTGACTTTC. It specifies CASSQSPGQISGANVLTF.

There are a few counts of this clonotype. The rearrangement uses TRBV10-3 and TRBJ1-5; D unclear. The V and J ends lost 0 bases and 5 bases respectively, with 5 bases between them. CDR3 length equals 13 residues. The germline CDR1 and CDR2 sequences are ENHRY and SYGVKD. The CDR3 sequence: CAISESGYQPQHF. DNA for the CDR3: TGTGCCATCAGTGAGTCTGGGTATCAGCCCCAGCATTTT.

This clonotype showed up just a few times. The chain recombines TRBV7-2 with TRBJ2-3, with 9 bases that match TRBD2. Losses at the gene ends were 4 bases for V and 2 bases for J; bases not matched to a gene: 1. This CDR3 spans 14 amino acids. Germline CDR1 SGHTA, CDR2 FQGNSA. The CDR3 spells CASSSSGTTDTQYF. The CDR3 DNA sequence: TGTGCCAGCAGCTCTAGCGGGACCACAGATACGCAGTATTTT.

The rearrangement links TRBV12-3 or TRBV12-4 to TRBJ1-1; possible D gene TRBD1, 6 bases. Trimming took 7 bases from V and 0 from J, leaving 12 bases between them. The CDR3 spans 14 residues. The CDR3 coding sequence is TGTGCCAGCATTGTCAGGGGATTGAACACTGAAGCTTTCTTT. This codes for CASIVRGLNTEAFF.

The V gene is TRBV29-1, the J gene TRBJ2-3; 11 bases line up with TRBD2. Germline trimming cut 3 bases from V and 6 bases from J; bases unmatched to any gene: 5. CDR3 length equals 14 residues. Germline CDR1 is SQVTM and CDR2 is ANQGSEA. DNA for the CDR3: TGCAGCGTTGACGGGACTAGCGGAGGGGATACGCAGTATTTT. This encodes CSVDGTSGGDTQYF.

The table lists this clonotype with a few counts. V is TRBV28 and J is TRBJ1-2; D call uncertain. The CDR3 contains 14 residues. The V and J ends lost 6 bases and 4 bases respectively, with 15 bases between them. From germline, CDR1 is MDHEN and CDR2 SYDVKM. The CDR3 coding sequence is TGTGCCAGCAGACCCAGTTTAGTCGCCTATGGCTACACCTTC. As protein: CASRPSLVAYGYTF.

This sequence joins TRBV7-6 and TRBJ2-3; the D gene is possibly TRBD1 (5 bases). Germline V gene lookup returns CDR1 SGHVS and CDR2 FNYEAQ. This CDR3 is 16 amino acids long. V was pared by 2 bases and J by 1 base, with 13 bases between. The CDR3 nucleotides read TGTGCCAGCAGCTTACACCCCCCCAGGGGCACAGATACGCAGTATTTT. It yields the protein CASSLHPPRGTDTQYF.

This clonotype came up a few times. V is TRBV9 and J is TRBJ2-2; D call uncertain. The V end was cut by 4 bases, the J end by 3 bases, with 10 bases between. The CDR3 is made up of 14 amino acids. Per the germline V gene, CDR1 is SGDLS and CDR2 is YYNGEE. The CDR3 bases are TGTGCCAGCAGCCTTAGGGTCGACACCGGGGAGCTGTTTTTT. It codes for CASSLRVDTGELFF.

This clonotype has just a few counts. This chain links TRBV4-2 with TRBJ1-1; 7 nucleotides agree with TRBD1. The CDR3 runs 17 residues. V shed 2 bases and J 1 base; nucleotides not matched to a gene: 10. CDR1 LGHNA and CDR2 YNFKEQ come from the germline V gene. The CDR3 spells CASSQSEGDSSNTEAFF. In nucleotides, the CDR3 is TGTGCCAGCAGCCAATCCGAAGGGGACAGCTCGAACACTGAAGCTTTCTTT.

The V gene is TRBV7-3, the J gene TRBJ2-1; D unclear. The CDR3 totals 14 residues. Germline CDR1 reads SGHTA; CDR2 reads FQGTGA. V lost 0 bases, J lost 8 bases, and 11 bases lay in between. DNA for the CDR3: TGTGCCAGCAGCTTAACGTCCCGGAGCGATGAGCAGTTCTTC. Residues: CASSLTSRSDEQFF.

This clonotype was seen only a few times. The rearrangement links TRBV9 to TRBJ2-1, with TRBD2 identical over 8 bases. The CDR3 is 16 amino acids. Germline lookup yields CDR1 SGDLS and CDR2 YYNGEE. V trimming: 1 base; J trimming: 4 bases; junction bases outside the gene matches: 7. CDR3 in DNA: TGTGCCAGCAGCGTACTGGGGACTAGTTCATACAATGAGCAGTTCTTC. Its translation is CASSVLGTSSYNEQFF.

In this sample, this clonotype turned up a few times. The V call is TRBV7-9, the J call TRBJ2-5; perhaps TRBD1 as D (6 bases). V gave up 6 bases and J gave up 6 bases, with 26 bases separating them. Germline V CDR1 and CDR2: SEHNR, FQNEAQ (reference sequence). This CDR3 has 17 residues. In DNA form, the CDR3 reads TGTGCCAGCAGTCCTGGACAGACCCTAACGAGGGAACAGACCCAGTACTTC. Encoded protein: CASSPGQTLTREQTQYF.

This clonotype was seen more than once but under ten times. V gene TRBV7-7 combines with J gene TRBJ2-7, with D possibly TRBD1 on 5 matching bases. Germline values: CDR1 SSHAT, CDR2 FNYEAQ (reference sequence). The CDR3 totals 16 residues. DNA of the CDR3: TGTGCTAGCAGCTTAACGGAGAAGGGGCCGTTTCGCGAGCAGTACGTC. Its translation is CASSLTEKGPFREQYV.

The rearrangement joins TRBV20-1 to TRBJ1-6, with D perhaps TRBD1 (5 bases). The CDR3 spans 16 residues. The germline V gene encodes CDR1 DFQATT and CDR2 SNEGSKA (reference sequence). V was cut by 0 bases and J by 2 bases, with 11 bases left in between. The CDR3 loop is CSARDRGVTYNSPLHF. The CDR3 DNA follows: TGCAGTGCTAGAGATCGGGGGGTCACCTATAATTCACCCCTCCACTTT.

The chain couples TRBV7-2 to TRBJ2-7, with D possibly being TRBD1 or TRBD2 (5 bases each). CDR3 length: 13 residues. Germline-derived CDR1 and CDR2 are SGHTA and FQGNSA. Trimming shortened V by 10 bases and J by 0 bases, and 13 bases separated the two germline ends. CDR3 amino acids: CATGTDSSYEQYF. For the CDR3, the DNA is TGTGCCACCGGGACGGATTCCTCCTACGAGCAGTACTTC.

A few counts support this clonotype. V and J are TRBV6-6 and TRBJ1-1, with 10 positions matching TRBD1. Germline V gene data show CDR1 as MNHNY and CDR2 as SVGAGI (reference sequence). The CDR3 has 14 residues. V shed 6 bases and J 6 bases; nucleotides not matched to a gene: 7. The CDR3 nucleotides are TGTGCCAGCAGCATCCGGGACAGGGGTCCTGAAGCTTTCTTT. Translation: CASSIRDRGPEAFF.

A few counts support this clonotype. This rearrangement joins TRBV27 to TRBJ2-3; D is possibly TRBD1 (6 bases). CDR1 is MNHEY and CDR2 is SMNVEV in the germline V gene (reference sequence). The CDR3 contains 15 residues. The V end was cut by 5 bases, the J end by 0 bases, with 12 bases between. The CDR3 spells CASSDGTLSTDTQYF. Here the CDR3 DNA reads TGTGCCAGCAGTGACGGGACATTGAGCACAGATACGCAGTATTTT.

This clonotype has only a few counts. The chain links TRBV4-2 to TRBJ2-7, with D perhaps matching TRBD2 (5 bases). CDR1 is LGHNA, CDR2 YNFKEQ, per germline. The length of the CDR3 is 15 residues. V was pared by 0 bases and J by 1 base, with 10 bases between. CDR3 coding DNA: TGTGCCAGCAGCCAAGAGAGGGCAGGATCCTACGAGCAGTACTTC. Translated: CASSQERAGSYEQYF.

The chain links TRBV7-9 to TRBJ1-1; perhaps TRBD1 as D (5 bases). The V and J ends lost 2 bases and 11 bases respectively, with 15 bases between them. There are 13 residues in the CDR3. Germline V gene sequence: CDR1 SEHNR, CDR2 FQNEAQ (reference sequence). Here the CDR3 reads CASSLWQPEGAFF. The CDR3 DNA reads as TGTGCCAGCAGCTTATGGCAGCCCGAGGGGGCTTTCTTT.